This is a list of T cell receptor beta chains from one sample in a study of cytomegalovirus exposure and HLA in healthy donors. The assay was immunoSEQ multiplex PCR, and TCRdb's table has in-frame clones only and misses some. Among under 200,000 clones listed, about four fifths were seen once. Sample: PBMCs. Source of these receptors: a woman aged 45-65 years in good health and CMV-seropositive. Both conserved end residues are part of each CDR3. D genes are given only for firm matches. Rows may omit the clone size; those that give it use once, few, many or a size class.

>few|TRBV10-3|NA|TRBJ1-2
TGTGCCATCAGTGAGGTGGACTCGGGGGACTATGGCTACACCTTC
CAISEVDSGDYGYTF
>NA|TRBV7-2|NA|TRBJ2-3
TGTGCCAGCAGCCCCCTGTCCCGGGGGAGCACAGATACGCAGTATTTT
CASSPLSRGSTDTQYF
>NA|TRBV29-1|NA|TRBJ1-1
TGCAGCGCTGATAGGGGAGGCACTGAAGCTTTCTTT
CSADRGGTEAFF
>NA|TRBV9|NA|TRBJ1-2
TGTGCCAGCAGCGATGGGAGGGGGGGCGGCTACACCTTC
CASSDGRGGGYTF
>NA|TRBV4-3|NA|TRBJ2-4
TGCGCCAGCAGCCAAGTGGTTTCGGTAGCCAAAAACATTCAGTACTTC
CASSQVVSVAKNIQYF
>once|TRBV7-9|NA|TRBJ1-2
TGTGCCAGCAGCCTATACGCAGGGAGGTACACCTTC
CASSLYAGRYTF
>NA|TRBV15|TRBD1|TRBJ1-4
TGTGCCACCAGCAGAGACGCAGGGGGCCAGAAACTGTTTTTT
CATSRDAGGQKLFF
>NA|TRBV2|TRBD1|TRBJ2-7
TGTGCCAGCAGGGGGGGACAGGGTCGGAGCTCCTACGAGCAGTACTTC
CASRGGQGRSSYEQYF
>NA|TRBV7-2|NA|TRBJ1-1
TGTGCCAGCAGCTTAACGGTGAACACTGAAGCTTTCTTT
CASSLTVNTEAFF
>few|TRBV7-2|NA|TRBJ1-1
TGTGCCAGCAGCTTACAGGGCCACACTGAAGCTTTCTTT
CASSLQGHTEAFF
>NA|TRBV18|TRBD1|TRBJ1-1
TGTGCCAGCTCACCGGGGGGACAGGGAGGCACTGAAGCTTTCTTT
CASSPGGQGGTEAFF
>NA|TRBV5-1|TRBD2|TRBJ2-3
TGCGCCAGCAGCTTGGAAGGGACTAGCGGTCCCCCTAGCACAGATACGCAGTATTTT
CASSLEGTSGPPSTDTQYF
>NA|TRBV30|NA|TRBJ2-1
TGTGCCTGGAGTGTAGCGGTATCCCATGAGCAGTTCTTC
CAWSVAVSHEQFF
>NA|TRBV5-4|TRBD1|TRBJ2-7
TGTGCCAGCAGCTTGGCGCGACAGGGGGCGGGTGAGCAGTACTTC
CASSLARQGAGEQYF
>NA|TRBV18|NA|TRBJ1-2
TGTGCCAGCTCACCACAATACCAGGTTTATGGCTACACCTTC
CASSPQYQVYGYTF
>NA|TRBV29-1|TRBD1|TRBJ1-6
TGCAGCGCCGCGACAGGGGGTAATTCACCCCTCCACTTT
CSAATGGNSPLHF
>NA|TRBV2|NA|TRBJ2-5
TGTGCCAGCGGTAGGAGCGGGTCTAGAGAAATAGTAACCCAGTACTTC
CASGRSGSREIVTQYF
>NA|TRBV7-2|NA|TRBJ2-4
TGTGCCAGCAGCTTAACAGGGTTGAACATTCAGTACTTC
CASSLTGLNIQYF
>NA|TRBV28|TRBD1|TRBJ1-2
TGTGCCAGCAGGCCCATGGGACAGGATTACTATGGCTACACCTTC
CASRPMGQDYYGYTF
>NA|TRBV10-3|TRBD1|TRBJ2-7
TGTGCCATCAGTGAGTCGACAGGGCTTTCCTACGAGCAGTACTTC
CAISESTGLSYEQYF
>NA|TRBV30|NA|TRBJ1-1
TGTGCCTGGAAGTTTGGTGGCCTTGAAGCTTTCTTT
CAWKFGGLEAFF
>once|TRBV5-6|NA|TRBJ1-4
TGTGCCAGCAGCTTCTGGGGGGGGGCCGGTGAAAAACTGTTTTTT
CASSFWGGAGEKLFF
>once|TRBV6-5|NA|TRBJ2-7
TGTGCCAGCAGTTACTCGGTTCCGACAGTACCCTCCGAGCAGTACTTC
CASSYSVPTVPSEQYF
>NA|TRBV18|TRBD1|TRBJ1-1
TGTGCCAGCTCACCGGACAGGTTCACTGAAGCTTTCTTT
CASSPDRFTEAFF
>NA|TRBV18|NA|TRBJ2-2
TGTGCCAGCTCACCAGGGAGAGGGAAGGTTGGCACCGGGGAGCTGTTTTTT
CASSPGRGKVGTGELFF
>NA|TRBV19|TRBD1|TRBJ1-1
TGTGCCAGTAGAACCGGGACAGGACCTGAAGCTTTCTTT
CASRTGTGPEAFF
>NA|TRBV9|NA|TRBJ1-3
TGTGCCAGCAGTCTCAGGGTAGAGAGTGGAAACACCATATATTTT
CASSLRVESGNTIYF
>NA|TRBV5-1|NA|TRBJ1-1
TGCGCCAGCAGCCGCGGTTGGGAGGTCAACACTGAAGCTTTCTTT
CASSRGWEVNTEAFF
>few|TRBV7-2|TRBD2|TRBJ2-3
TGTGCCAGCAGCCTGGGACTAGCTGTTAGCACAGATACGCAGTATTTT
CASSLGLAVSTDTQYF
>NA|TRBV5-1|NA|TRBJ2-7
TGCGCCAACCCTAGGCGGGGGCCCGGAAACTTC
CANPRRGPGNF
>NA|TRBV4-1|TRBD1|TRBJ1-3
TGCGCCAGCAGCCAGCTAACAGGGGCTGGAAACACCATATATTTT
CASSQLTGAGNTIYF
>few|TRBV5-4|NA|TRBJ2-3
TGTGCCAGCAGCCCATCAAGAGGAGATACGCAGTATTTT
CASSPSRGDTQYF
>once|TRBV6-5|TRBD1|TRBJ2-7
TGTGCCAGCAGTTACTACAGACAGGGGGCCCACGAGCAGTACTTC
CASSYYRQGAHEQYF
>NA|TRBV7-8|NA|TRBJ1-2
TGTGCCAGCAGCTTAGACAGGGCCCTCTATGGCTACACCTTC
CASSLDRALYGYTF
>NA|TRBV19|NA|TRBJ1-5
TGTGCCAGTAGTATCTGGCAGTATAGCAATCAGCCCCAGCATTTT
CASSIWQYSNQPQHF
>few|TRBV7-2|NA|TRBJ1-1
TGTGCCAGCAGGTCCGAGGTGAACACTGAAGCTTTCTTT
CASRSEVNTEAFF
>NA|TRBV11-2|TRBD2|TRBJ2-1
TGTGCCAGCAGCACCGGGACTAGCGGGAGCTCCTACAATGAGCAGTTCTTC
CASSTGTSGSSYNEQFF
>NA|TRBV5-5|NA|TRBJ1-5
TGTGCCAGCAACCTCCTAGCCAACACGGTGGGTCAGCCCCAGCATTTT
CASNLLANTVGQPQHF
>NA|TRBV11-2|TRBD2|TRBJ2-7
TGTGCCAGCAGACGGGACTACCACGAGCAGTACTTC
CASRRDYHEQYF
>NA|TRBV11-2|NA|TRBJ1-5
TGTGCCAGCAGCTTAGAAAGACTAGGAAATCAGCCCCAGCATTTT
CASSLERLGNQPQHF
>NA|TRBV5-8|NA|TRBJ2-3
TGTGCCAGCAGCTTAGGACAGACACCCACAGATACGCAGTATTTT
CASSLGQTPTDTQYF
>NA|TRBV7-9|TRBD2|TRBJ2-7
TGTGCCAGCAGCTCACCGGGACTAGCGGGGGCCTGGTACTTC
CASSSPGLAGAWYF
>NA|TRBV7-9|NA|TRBJ1-2
TGTGCCAGCAGCTTATCAGGGGCCCAGCCCTATGGCTACACCTTC
CASSLSGAQPYGYTF
>few|TRBV7-9|TRBD1|TRBJ1-2
TGTGCCAGCAGCTCCGGGGGACAGGGCCCCTATGGCTACACCTTC
CASSSGGQGPYGYTF
>few|TRBV2|TRBD1|TRBJ1-5
TGTGCCAGCAGCGCGGACAGGGTCAGCAATCAGCCCCAGCATTTT
CASSADRVSNQPQHF
>NA|TRBV5-1|NA|TRBJ1-1
TGCGCCAGCAGCGACGCAGGGGTAGGGGGTGAAGCTTTCTTT
CASSDAGVGGEAFF
>NA|TRBV9|NA|TRBJ1-6
TGTGCCAGCAGCGGCGGGGACCCCAATTCACCCCTCCACTTT
CASSGGDPNSPLHF
>NA|TRBV28|TRBD2|TRBJ2-2
TGTGCCAGCAACCTAGCGGGGGGGCCCGGGGAGCTGTTTTTT
CASNLAGGPGELFF
>NA|TRBV10-2|TRBD1|TRBJ1-1
TGCGCCAGCCACAGGGGGAACACTGAAGCTTTCTTT
CASHRGNTEAFF
>few|TRBV28|NA|TRBJ2-7
TGTGCCAGCAGTTTCCGGTACGAGCAGTACTTC
CASSFRYEQYF
>NA|TRBV28|NA|TRBJ2-7
TGTGCCTCCAGCCGCTCTGGGGCTTCCGCCTACGAGCAGTACTTC
CASSRSGASAYEQYF
>NA|TRBV9|NA|TRBJ2-3
TGTGCCAGCAGCGTAGCGGGAAGGACAGATACGCAGTATTTT
CASSVAGRTDTQYF
>NA|TRBV5-1|TRBD1|TRBJ2-3
TGCGCCAGCAGCCGGGACAGGGGGACAGATACGCAGTATTTT
CASSRDRGTDTQYF
>NA|TRBV10-3|TRBD1|TRBJ2-1
TGTGCCATCAGTGAGCGTGGTCGGACAGGGGCGACCTACAATGAGCAGTTCTTC
CAISERGRTGATYNEQFF
>NA|TRBV28|TRBD1|TRBJ1-2
TGTGCCACCCTCTACAGGGGCGGCTACACCTTC
CATLYRGGYTF
>NA|TRBV28|TRBD1|TRBJ2-2
TGTGCCAGCAGGCTCCGCTACAGGGGGACGACCGGGGAGCTGTTTTTT
CASRLRYRGTTGELFF
>NA|TRBV6-6|TRBD2|TRBJ2-7
TGTGCCAGCAGGCGTACTAGCGGGAGCTCCTACGAGCAGTACTTC
CASRRTSGSSYEQYF